One sample yielded the 21 T cell receptor beta chains listed below, sequenced in a study of T cells expressing NK-cell markers. TCRdb reprocessed the 5' RACE reads, with one entry per CDR3 protein and no DNA. The table gives around 280,000 distinct CDR3 sequences; the top ten clones make up 0.3% to 0.45% of it. The sample consisted of blood T cells: a sorted CD56 or NKG2C T cell subset, CD4+ or CD8+ T cells, or bulk PBMC T cells (not recorded which). These receptors originate from a man between 18 and 35 years old in good health.

The CDR3 reads CASSDGLNSPLHF. V and J are TRBV3-1 and TRBJ1-6. Per germline, CDR1 LGHDT and CDR2 YNNKEL (reference sequence). The CDR3 sequence is 13 residues long.

The chain uses TRBV11-2 and TRBJ2-4; TCRdb selects TRBD2, and the lack of DNA leaves this call unchecked. Germline V gene lookup returns CDR1 SGHAT and CDR2 FQNNGV. The CDR3 spans 18 residues. The CDR3 spells CASSPWTVRTVAKNIQYF.

The chain carries TRBV6-5 and TRBJ1-2. Germline-derived CDR1 and CDR2 are MNHEY and SVGAGI. The length of the CDR3 is 11 residues. The CDR3 protein is CASSYFGSSLF.

The chain is built from TRBV7-2 and TRBJ2-3. The length of the CDR3 is 15 residues. The germline V gene encodes CDR1 SGHTA and CDR2 FQGNSA. The CDR3 sequence is CASSLEAASTDTQYF.

J is TRBJ2-1 and V is TRBV5-1; there is no DNA to check the TCRdb D call of TRBD2. The V gene's germline CDR1 is SGHRS and CDR2 YFSETQ. The CDR3 is made up of 15 amino acids. CDR3 in amino acids: CASSLDAGVHNEQFF.

This chain's CDR3 is CASSPGNPSEQFF. The chain combines TRBV5-1 with TRBJ2-1; TCRdb gives TRBD1 as the D gene, but with no DNA this cannot be confirmed. CDR1 is SGHRS and CDR2 is YFSETQ in the germline V gene. This CDR3 is built from 13 residues.

The chain employs TRBV10-2 and TRBJ2-3. CDR1 WSHSY and CDR2 SAAADI come from the germline V gene. The CDR3 totals 15 residues. Here the CDR3 reads CASRNGTWRTDTQYF.

The chain links TRBV20-1 to TRBJ2-1; TCRdb indicates TRBD2, and absent DNA this call remains unverified. The CDR3 is 12 amino acids. Germline loops: CDR1 DFQATT, CDR2 SNEGSKA (reference sequence). The CDR3 region is CSAVGENNEQFF.

The chain links TRBV14 to TRBJ2-5; as DNA is missing, the TRBD1 call by TCRdb cannot be tested. The length of the CDR3 is 13 residues. Germline assignment: CDR1 SGHDN and CDR2 FVKESK. The CDR3: CASSQEGPETQYF.

The V and J genes are TRBV7-8 and TRBJ2-1; the TCRdb call, TRBD1, lacks DNA for checking. The CDR3 runs to 16 residues. Germline V gene sequence: CDR1 SGHVS, CDR2 FQNEAQ. CDR3 loop: CASSAQGAARVYEQFF.

The chain has TRBV19 and TRBJ2-7; TCRdb outputs TRBD1, but without DNA this stays unchecked. The CDR3 is 12 amino acids. Per the germline V gene, CDR1 is LNHDA and CDR2 is SQIVND (reference sequence). The CDR3 loop reads CASKPDRDEQYF.

The CDR3 protein is CSASLGGTVFSSYNEQFF. This chain joins TRBV20-1 and TRBJ2-1; TCRdb proposes TRBD2, but this gene call is untestable without DNA. The CDR3 covers 18 residues. Germline loops: CDR1 DFQATT, CDR2 SNEGSKA (reference sequence).

The V gene is TRBV11-3, the J gene TRBJ1-1; TCRdb calls TRBD1, which cannot be checked without DNA. Germline V gene lookup returns CDR1 SGHNT and CDR2 YENEEA. The CDR3 length is 13 residues. The chain's CDR3 is CASSSRGWTEAFF.

The chain uses TRBV13 and TRBJ2-7; the D call of TRBD1 rests on TCRdb alone, since no DNA is present to check it. CDR3 length: 12 residues. Germline V gene sequence: CDR1 PRHDT, CDR2 FYEKMQ (reference sequence). This CDR3 is CASSLWGMEQYF. Full variable domain (rest looked up from reference TRBV13 and TRBJ2-7): AAGVIQSPRHLIKEKRETATLKCYPIPRHDTVYWYQQGPGQDPQFLISFYEKMQSDKGSIPDRFSAQQFSDYHSELNMSSLELGDSALYFCASSLWGMEQYFGPGTRLTVT.

CDR3: CASSPGDRGLFEQYF. The chain recombines TRBV12-3 or TRBV12-4 with TRBJ2-7; the TRBD1 assignment by TCRdb is unverifiable without DNA. The CDR3 spans 15 residues.

This rearrangement joins TRBV20-1 to TRBJ2-1; the TCRdb D gene call, TRBD2, has no DNA to confirm it. Germline CDR1 reads DFQATT; CDR2 reads SNEGSKA (reference sequence). The CDR3 runs to 14 residues. CDR3 in amino acids: CSADLAGFYNEQFF.

The chain links TRBV20-1 to TRBJ2-1. CDR3 length equals 14 residues. Looked up from germline, CDR1 is DFQATT and CDR2 is SNEGSKA (reference sequence). The chain's CDR3 is CSVEPGTPYNEQFF.

V and J are TRBV5-5 and TRBJ2-1; with no DNA, the TCRdb D assignment of TRBD2 cannot be verified. This CDR3 has 11 amino acids. Germline CDR1 reads SGHKS; CDR2 reads YYEKEE (reference sequence). CDR3 loop: CASSFAGQQFF. Drawing the rest from reference TRBV5-5 and TRBJ2-1, the complete variable domain is DAGVTQSPTHLIKTRGQQVTLRCSPISGHKSVSWYQQVLGQGPQFIFQYYEKEERGRGNFPDRFSARQFPNYSSELNVNALLLGDSALYLCASSFAGQQFFGPGTRLTVL.

The rearrangement links TRBV29-1 to TRBJ1-1; the D call of TRBD1 rests on TCRdb alone, since no DNA is present to check it. The CDR3 contains 14 residues. Germline CDR1 SQVTM, CDR2 ANQGSEA. CDR3 in amino acids: CSVEKQGLNTEAFF.

This chain connects TRBV20-1 to TRBJ1-6; TCRdb names TRBD1, which stays unverified in the absence of DNA. The V gene's germline CDR1 is DFQATT and CDR2 SNEGSKA (reference sequence). The CDR3 is 14 amino acids. This CDR3 reads CSAAGGQPNSPLHF.

The gene calls are TRBV5-1 and TRBJ2-2; the D call from TCRdb, TRBD1, cannot be confirmed without DNA. The CDR3 has 13 amino acids. Germline CDR1 reads SGHRS; CDR2 reads YFSETQ. This CDR3 is CASSLVAPGELFF.